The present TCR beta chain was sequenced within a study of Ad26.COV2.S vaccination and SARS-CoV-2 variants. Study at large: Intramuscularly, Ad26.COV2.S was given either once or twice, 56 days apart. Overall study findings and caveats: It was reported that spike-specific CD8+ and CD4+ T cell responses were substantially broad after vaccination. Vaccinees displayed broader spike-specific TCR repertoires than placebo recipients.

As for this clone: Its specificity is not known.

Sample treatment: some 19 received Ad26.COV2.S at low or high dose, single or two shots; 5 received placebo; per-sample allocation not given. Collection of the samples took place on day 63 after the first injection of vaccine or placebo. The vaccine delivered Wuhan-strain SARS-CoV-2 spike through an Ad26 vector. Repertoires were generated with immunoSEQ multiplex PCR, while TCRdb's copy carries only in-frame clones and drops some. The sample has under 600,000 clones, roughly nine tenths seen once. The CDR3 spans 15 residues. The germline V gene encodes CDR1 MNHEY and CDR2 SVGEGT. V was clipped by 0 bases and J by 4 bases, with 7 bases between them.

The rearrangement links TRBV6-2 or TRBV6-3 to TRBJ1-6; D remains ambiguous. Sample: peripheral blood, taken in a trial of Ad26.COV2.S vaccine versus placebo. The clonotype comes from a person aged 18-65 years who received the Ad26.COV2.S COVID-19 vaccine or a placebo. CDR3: CASSYSTVYNSPLHF. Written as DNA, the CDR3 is TGTGCCAGCAGTTACTCCACAGTATATAATTCACCCCTCCACTTT.